The rows below give T cell receptor beta chains drawn from one sample of a study of blood T cell repertoires in COVID-19. Here immunoSEQ multiplex PCR was the method, and the copy in TCRdb shows in-frame clones only, minus some. The profile covers about 380,000 clones, with more than 75% appearing a single time and approximately 3% taken by the ten largest. The sequenced sample was PBMCs or T cells enriched from blood (not recorded which). These receptors all stem from a woman aged 30 to 39 who had recovered from COVID-19. CDR3s include the opening cysteine and the closing phenylalanine or tryptophan. A D gene is named only where the DNA matches it firmly. For some rows the clone size is stated as once, few or many, or as a class when expanded; others skip it.

>TRBJ1-1|NA|NA|TRBV4-1
CASSQEERYTEAFF
TGCGCCAGCAGCCAAGAGGAGAGGTACACTGAAGCTTTCTTT
>TRBJ2-5|NA|once|TRBV10-3
CAISARFEETQYF
TGTGCCATCAGTGCTCGGTTTGAGGAGACCCAGTACTTC
>TRBJ2-1|TRBD2|NA|TRBV12-3/TRBV12-4
CASSFGLAGEQFF
TGTGCCAGCAGTTTTGGACTAGCGGGCGAGCAGTTCTTC
>TRBJ2-1|NA|NA|TRBV11-2
CASTTQEDNEQFF
TGTGCCAGCACCACCCAAGAGGACAATGAGCAGTTCTTC
>TRBJ2-7|NA|NA|TRBV2
CASSDGQGQSYEQYF
TGTGCCAGCAGTGATGGGCAGGGGCAGTCCTACGAGCAGTACTTC
>TRBJ2-1|TRBD2|few|TRBV5-1
CASSPTSPLSEGQFF
TGCGCCAGCAGCCCGACTAGCCCCCTGAGTGAGGGACAGTTCTTC
>TRBJ2-7|TRBD2|NA|TRBV7-9
CASRSGLAGSYEQYF
TGTGCCAGCAGGTCAGGACTAGCGGGTTCCTACGAGCAGTACTTC
>TRBJ1-6|TRBD1|NA|TRBV7-3
CASSSGGSSPLHF
TGTGCCAGCAGCTCAGGGGGCAGTTCACCCCTCCACTTT
>TRBJ2-2|TRBD2|once|TRBV10-1
CASSPAGGRTGELFF
TGCGCCAGCAGTCCAGCGGGGGGGAGAACCGGGGAGCTGTTTTTT
>TRBJ1-1|NA|NA|TRBV12-3/TRBV12-4
CASTLNTEAFF
TGTGCCAGCACCTTAAACACTGAAGCTTTCTTT
>TRBJ1-6|NA|NA|TRBV27
CASSTGRGRDSPLHF
TGTGCCAGCAGTACCGGGCGGGGTAGGGATTCACCCCTCCACTTT
>TRBJ2-2|TRBD2|NA|TRBV27
CASSPRLAGGTGELFF
TGTGCCAGCAGTCCCCGACTAGCGGGGGGGACCGGGGAGCTGTTTTTT
>TRBJ1-4|NA|NA|TRBV5-1
CASSFSGKLFF
TGCGCCAGCAGCTTCTCAGGAAAACTGTTTTTT
>TRBJ2-5|TRBD1|NA|TRBV11-2
CASSLGTGGRETQYF
TGTGCCAGCAGCTTAGGAACAGGGGGCCGGGAGACCCAGTACTTC
>TRBJ1-2|TRBD1|NA|TRBV9
CASSVAFGQGERGGYTF
TGTGCCAGCAGCGTAGCTTTTGGCCAGGGGGAAAGAGGTGGCTACACCTTC
>TRBJ2-1|NA|NA|TRBV25-1
CASNGQPSSYNEQFF
TGTGCCAGCAACGGACAGCCGAGCTCCTACAATGAGCAGTTCTTC
>TRBJ2-1|NA|NA|TRBV29-1
CSVHLEQPNYNEQFF
TGCAGCGTCCATTTGGAGCAGCCAAATTACAATGAGCAGTTCTTC
>TRBJ1-1|NA|NA|TRBV6-5
CATRPGTPNTEAFF
TGTGCCACACGCCCAGGGACTCCGAACACTGAAGCTTTCTTT
>TRBJ1-2|TRBD1|NA|TRBV15
CATSRDLGQGSNYGYTF
TGTGCCACCAGCAGAGATCTGGGACAGGGATCTAACTATGGCTACACCTTC
>TRBJ2-2|TRBD1|NA|TRBV7-9
CASTSQGTNTGELFF
TGTGCCAGCACCTCACAGGGGACGAACACCGGGGAGCTGTTTTTT
>TRBJ1-3|NA|NA|TRBV28
CASSLPLRTAGNTIYF
TGTGCCAGCAGTTTACCCCTCAGGACAGCTGGAAACACCATATATTTT
>TRBJ2-1|NA|NA|TRBV3-1/TRBV3-2
CASSRQGYSYNEQFF
TGTGCCAGCAGCCGCCAGGGGTACTCCTACAATGAGCAGTTCTTC
>TRBJ1-2|TRBD1|NA|TRBV5-4
CASSSTGTGDGYTF
TGTGCCAGCAGCTCCACCGGGACAGGGGATGGCTACACCTTC
>TRBJ2-2|NA|NA|TRBV29-1
CSVEVFNTGELFF
TGCAGCGTTGAAGTCTTCAACACCGGGGAGCTGTTTTTT